The clone carrying this TCR beta chain was seen only a few times. Each donor was administered nivolumab, ipilimumab, aspirin, low-dose cyclophosphamide and low-dose radiotherapy. Patients deemed eligible presented with advanced solid tumors lacking tumor-infiltrating lymphocytes. Both TCRalpha and TCRbeta chains were reverse transcribed with V-gene-specific primers. TCRs underwent roughly 19 PCR cycles of amplification with a constant-region primer and V-primer adapter. It was by in vitro transcription that isolated mRNA was amplified. Each CDR3 protein is one row after TCRdb ran MiXCR on the reads. The sample consists of around 11,000 distinct CDR3 sequences, 65% of them appearing once. The record originates from a study of low-dose radiotherapy and immunotherapy resistance in tumors. About the study: Individuals in Cohort 2 had 1 Gy per fraction every two weeks, adding up to 13 Gy over 26 weeks.

The CDR3 has 18 residues. CDR1 and CDR2 from the germline V gene are SGHTA and FQGNSA. Trimming took 5 bases from V and 1 from J; bases not matched to a gene: 13. The chain couples TRBV7-2 to TRBJ2-5, with TRBD2 identical over 10 bases. This receptor was taken from a human donor with advanced metastatic prostate, ovarian, gallbladder or colorectal cancer (not recorded which). This table probably holds off-target reads from a library built for another chain. The CDR3 is CASSPFPRLAGFQETQYF. The CDR3 DNA sequence: TGTGCCAGCAGCCCATTCCCGCGACTAGCGGGTTTCCAAGAGACCCAGTACTTC.